This T cell receptor beta chain came from a study of cytomegalovirus exposure and HLA in healthy donors. Study-level points and caveats: It was only CMV serostatus that was available as immune exposure information. CMV antigen specificity of a few CMV-associated chains was confirmed in vitro.

Trimming removed 5 bases at V and 8 bases at J, with 6 bases between. The CDR3 is 11 amino acids. Germline V gene data show CDR1 as MNHNY and CDR2 as SVGAGI (reference sequence). Amplification used 60 Vbeta primers and 13 Jbeta primers. Using immunoSEQ multiplex PCR, the repertoire was profiled, and TCRdb retains in-frame clones only, with some absent. Found here are roughly 250,000 clones, 80% of them singletons; the top ten hold less than 0.4%. A note on this clone: Antigen unknown.

This TCR was recovered from a girl aged 2-10 years in good health and CMV-seronegative. J is TRBJ2-2 and V is TRBV6-6; D call uncertain. Sequencing used PBMCs. Written as DNA, the CDR3 is TGTGCCAGCAGTGGCCCGGGGGAGCTGTTTTTT. Translated: CASSGPGELFF.